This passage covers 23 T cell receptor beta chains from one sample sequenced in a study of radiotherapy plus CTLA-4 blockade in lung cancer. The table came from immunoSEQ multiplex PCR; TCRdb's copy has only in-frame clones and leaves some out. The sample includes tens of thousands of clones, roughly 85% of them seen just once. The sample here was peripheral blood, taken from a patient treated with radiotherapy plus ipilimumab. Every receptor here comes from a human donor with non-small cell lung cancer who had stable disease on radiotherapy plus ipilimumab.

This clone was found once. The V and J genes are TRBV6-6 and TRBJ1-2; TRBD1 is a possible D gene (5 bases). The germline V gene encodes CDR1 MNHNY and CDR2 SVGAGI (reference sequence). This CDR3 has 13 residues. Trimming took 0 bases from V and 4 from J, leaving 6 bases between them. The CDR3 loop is CASSYSGTYGYTF. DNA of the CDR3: TGTGCCAGCAGTTACTCCGGGACCTATGGCTACACCTTC.

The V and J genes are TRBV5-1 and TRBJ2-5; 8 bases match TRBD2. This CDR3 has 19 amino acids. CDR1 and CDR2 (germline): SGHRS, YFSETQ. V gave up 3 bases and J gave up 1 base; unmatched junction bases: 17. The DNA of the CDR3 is TGCGCCAGCAGCTGGCCCGCGGGGGGCGAAGGTCGGGGCCAAGAGACCCAGTACTTC. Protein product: CASSWPAGGEGRGQETQYF.

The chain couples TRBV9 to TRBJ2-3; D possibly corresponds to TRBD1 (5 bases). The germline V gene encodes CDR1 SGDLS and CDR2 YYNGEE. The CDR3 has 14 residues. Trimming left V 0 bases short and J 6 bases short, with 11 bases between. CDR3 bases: TGTGCCAGCAGCGTAGTACAGGCAACCGATACGCAGTATTTT. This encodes CASSVVQATDTQYF.

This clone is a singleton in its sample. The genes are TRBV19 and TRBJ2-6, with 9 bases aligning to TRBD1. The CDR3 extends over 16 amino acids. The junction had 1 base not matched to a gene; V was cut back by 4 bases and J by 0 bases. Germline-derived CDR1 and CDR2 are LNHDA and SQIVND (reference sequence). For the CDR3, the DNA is TGTGCCAGTAGTAAGGGACAGGGCTCTGGGGCCAACGTCCTGACTTTC. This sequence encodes CASSKGQGSGANVLTF.

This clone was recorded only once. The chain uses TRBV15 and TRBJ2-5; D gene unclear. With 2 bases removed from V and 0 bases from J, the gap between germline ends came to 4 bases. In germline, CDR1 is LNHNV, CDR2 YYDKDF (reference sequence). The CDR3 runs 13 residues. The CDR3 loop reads CATSRHHQETQYF. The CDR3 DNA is TGTGCCACCAGCAGACACCACCAAGAGACCCAGTACTTC.

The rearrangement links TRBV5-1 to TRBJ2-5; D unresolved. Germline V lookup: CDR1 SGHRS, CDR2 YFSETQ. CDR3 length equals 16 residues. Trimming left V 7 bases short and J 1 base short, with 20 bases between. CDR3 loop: CASRPVAGVSQETQYF. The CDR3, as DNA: TGCGCCAGCCGCCCGGTTGCTGGAGTCTCCCAAGAGACCCAGTACTTC. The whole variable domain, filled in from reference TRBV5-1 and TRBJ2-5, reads KAGVTQTPRYLIKTRGQQVTLSCSPISGHRSVSWYQQTPGQGLQFLFEYFSETQRNKGNFPGRFSGRQFSNSRSEMNVSTLELGDSALYLCASRPVAGVSQETQYFGPGTRLLVL.

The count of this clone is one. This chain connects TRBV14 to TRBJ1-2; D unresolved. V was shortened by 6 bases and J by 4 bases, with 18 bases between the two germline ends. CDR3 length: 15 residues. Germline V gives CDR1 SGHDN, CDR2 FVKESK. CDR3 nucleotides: TGTGCCAGCAGTAAGGCAGTTGCCCAATCCTATGGCTACACCTTC. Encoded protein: CASSKAVAQSYGYTF.

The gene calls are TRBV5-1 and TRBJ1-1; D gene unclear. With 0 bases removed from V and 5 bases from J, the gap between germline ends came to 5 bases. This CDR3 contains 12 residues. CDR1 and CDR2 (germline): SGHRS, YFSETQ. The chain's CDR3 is CASSLDGTEAFF. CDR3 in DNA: TGCGCCAGCAGCTTGGATGGTACTGAAGCTTTCTTT.

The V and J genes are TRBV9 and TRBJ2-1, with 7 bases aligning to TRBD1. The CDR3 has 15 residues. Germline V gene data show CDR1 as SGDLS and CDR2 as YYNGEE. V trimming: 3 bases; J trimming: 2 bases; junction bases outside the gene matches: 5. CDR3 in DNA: TGTGCCAGCAGCGAGCGACAGGGTGCCTACAATGAGCAGTTCTTC. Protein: CASSERQGAYNEQFF.

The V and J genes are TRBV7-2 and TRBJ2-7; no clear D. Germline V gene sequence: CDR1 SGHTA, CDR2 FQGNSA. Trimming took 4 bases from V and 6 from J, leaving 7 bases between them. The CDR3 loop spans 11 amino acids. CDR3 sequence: CASSSASEQYF. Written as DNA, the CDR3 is TGTGCCAGCAGCTCAGCTTCCGAGCAGTACTTC.

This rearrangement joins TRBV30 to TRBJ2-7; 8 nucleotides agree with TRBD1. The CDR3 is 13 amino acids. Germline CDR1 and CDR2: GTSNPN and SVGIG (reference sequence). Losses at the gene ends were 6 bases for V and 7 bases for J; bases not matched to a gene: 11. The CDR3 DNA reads TGTGCCTGCCCCGACAGGGGATTTGAGGAGCAGTACTTC. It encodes CACPDRGFEEQYF.

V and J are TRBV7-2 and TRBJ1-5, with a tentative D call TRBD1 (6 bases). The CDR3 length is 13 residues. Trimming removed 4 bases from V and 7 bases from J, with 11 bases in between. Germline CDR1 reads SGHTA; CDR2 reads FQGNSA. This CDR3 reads CASSSRGGQPQHF. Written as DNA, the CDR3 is TGTGCCAGCAGCTCAAGAGGGGGGCAGCCCCAGCATTTT. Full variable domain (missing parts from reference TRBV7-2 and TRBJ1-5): GAGVSQSPSNKVTEKGKDVELRCDPISGHTALYWYRQSLGQGLEFLIYFQGNSAPDKSGLPSDRFSAERTGGSVSTLTIQRTQQEDSAVYLCASSSRGGQPQHFGDGTRLSIL.

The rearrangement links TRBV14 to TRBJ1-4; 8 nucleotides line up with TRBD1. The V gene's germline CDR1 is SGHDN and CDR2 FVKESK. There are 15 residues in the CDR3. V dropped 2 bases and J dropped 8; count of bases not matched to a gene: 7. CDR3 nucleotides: TGTGCCAGCAGCCAAAAGACAGGGGCTGGCGAAAAACTGTTTTTT. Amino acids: CASSQKTGAGEKLFF.

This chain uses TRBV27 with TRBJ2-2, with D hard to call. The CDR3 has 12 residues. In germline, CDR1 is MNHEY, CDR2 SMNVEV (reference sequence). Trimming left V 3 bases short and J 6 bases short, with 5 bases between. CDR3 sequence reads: CASSFYAGELFF. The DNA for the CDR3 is TGTGCCAGCAGTTTTTATGCCGGGGAGCTGTTTTTT.

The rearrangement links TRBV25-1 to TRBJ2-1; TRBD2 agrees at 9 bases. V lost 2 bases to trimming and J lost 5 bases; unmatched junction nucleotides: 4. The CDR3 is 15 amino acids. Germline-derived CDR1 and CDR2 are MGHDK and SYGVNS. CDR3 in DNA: TGTGCCAGCAGTGAAGCGGGAGGGCCTAACAATGAGCAGTTCTTC. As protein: CASSEAGGPNNEQFF.

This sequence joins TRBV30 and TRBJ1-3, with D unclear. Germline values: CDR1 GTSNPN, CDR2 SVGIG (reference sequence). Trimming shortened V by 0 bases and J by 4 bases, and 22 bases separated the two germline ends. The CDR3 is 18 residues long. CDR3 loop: CAWSVRGRGRVVGNTIYF. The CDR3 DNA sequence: TGTGCCTGGAGTGTACGCGGACGAGGAAGGGTAGTAGGAAACACCATATATTTT.

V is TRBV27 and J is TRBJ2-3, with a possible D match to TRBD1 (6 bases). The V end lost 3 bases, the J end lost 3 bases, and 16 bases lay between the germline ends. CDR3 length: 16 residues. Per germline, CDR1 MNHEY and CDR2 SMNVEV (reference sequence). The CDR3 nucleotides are TGTGCCAGCAGTTTGGGCACAGGGACACTGACAGATACGCAGTATTTT. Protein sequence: CASSLGTGTLTDTQYF.

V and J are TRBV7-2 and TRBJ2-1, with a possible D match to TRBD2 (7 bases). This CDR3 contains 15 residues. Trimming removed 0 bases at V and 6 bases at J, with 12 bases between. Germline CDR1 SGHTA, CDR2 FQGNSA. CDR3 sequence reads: CASSLAGGLGNEQFF. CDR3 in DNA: TGTGCCAGCAGCTTAGCGGGGGGGCTGGGCAATGAGCAGTTCTTC.

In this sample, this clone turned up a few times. The DNA of the CDR3 is TGTGCCAGCAGCCACGGACACCTTCAGTACTTC. Its translation: CASSHGHLQYF. The chain combines TRBV14 with TRBJ2-4; TRBD1 might be the D (5 bases). The V end was cut by 3 bases, the J end by 11 bases, with 8 bases between. The germline V gene encodes CDR1 SGHDN and CDR2 FVKESK. The length of the CDR3 is 11 residues.

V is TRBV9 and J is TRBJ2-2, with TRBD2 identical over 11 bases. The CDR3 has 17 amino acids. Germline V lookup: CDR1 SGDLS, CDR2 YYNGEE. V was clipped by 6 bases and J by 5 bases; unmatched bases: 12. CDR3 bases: TGTGCCAGCACTCCCCATAGCGGGAGGGTGAGGACCGGGGAGCTGTTTTTT. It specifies CASTPHSGRVRTGELFF. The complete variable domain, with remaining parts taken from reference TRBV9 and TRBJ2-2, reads DSGVTQTPKHLITATGQRVTLRCSPRSGDLSVYWYQQSLDQGLQFLIQYYNGEERAKGNILERFSAQQFPDLHSELNLSSLELGDSALYFCASTPHSGRVRTGELFFGEGSRLTVL.

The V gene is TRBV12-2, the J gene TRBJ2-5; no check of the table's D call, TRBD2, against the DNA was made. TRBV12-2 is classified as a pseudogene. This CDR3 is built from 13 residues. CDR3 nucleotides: TGTGCAAGTCGCTCCCCGGGTCAGGAGACCCAGTACTTC. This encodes CASRSPGQETQYF.

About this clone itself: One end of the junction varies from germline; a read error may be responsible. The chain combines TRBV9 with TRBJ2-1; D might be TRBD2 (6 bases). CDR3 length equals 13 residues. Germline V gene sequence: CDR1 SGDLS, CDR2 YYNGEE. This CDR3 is CTSNGGSYNEQFF. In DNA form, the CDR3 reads TGTACCAGCAACGGGGGCTCCTACAATGAGCAGTTCTTC. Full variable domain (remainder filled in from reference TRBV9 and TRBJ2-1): DSGVTQTPKHLITATGQRVTLRCSPRSGDLSVYWYQQSLDQGLQFLIQYYNGEERAKGNILERFSAQQFPDLHSELNLSSLELGDSALYFCTSNGGSYNEQFFGPGTRLTVL.

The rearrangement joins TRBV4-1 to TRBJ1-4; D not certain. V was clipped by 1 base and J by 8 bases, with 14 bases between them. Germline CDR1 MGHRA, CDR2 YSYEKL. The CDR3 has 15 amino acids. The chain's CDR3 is CASSQGVRMGEKLFF. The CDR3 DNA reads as TGCGCCAGCAGCCAAGGAGTGAGAATGGGGGAAAAACTGTTTTTT.